A single sample gave rise to the 17 T cell receptor beta chains below, sequenced in a study of cytomegalovirus exposure and HLA in healthy donors. With 60 Vbeta and 13 Jbeta primers, the PCR was carried out. Sequenced by immunoSEQ multiplex PCR; TCRdb stores in-frame clones only, minus some. There are 120,000 or so clones in the sample; approximately 69% occur only once, and less than 4% lies in the top ten. The material sequenced was PBMCs. Source of these receptors: a middle-aged man in good health and CMV-seropositive.

This rearrangement joins TRBV6-6 to TRBJ2-2, with D possibly matching TRBD2 (6 bases). Trimming pared 8 bases from V and 1 base from J, leaving 11 bases between. This CDR3 contains 14 residues. Germline V gives CDR1 MNHNY, CDR2 SVGAGI (reference sequence). The CDR3 here is CASFLALNTGELFF. DNA for the CDR3: TGTGCCAGCTTTCTAGCGTTGAACACCGGGGAGCTGTTTTTT.

The chain uses TRBV7-6 and TRBJ1-1; D is unclear. There are 16 residues in the CDR3. V was shortened by 5 bases and J by 0 bases, with 16 bases between the two germline ends. Germline loops: CDR1 SGHVS, CDR2 FNYEAQ. Here the CDR3 reads CASSPQPPFMNTEAFF. CDR3 DNA sequence: TGTGCCAGCAGCCCACAGCCGCCCTTTATGAACACTGAAGCTTTCTTT.

The DNA for the CDR3 is TGTGCCAGCAGCTTCGGAGGTTCCTACGAGCAGTACTTC. Translating gives CASSFGGSYEQYF. The chain links TRBV11-3 to TRBJ2-7; D might be TRBD2 (5 bases). The CDR3 loop spans 13 amino acids. From germline, CDR1 is SGHNT and CDR2 YENEEA. V lost 3 bases and J lost 1, with 7 bases in between.

In its sample, this clone was seen once. The V call is TRBV6-6, the J call TRBJ1-1; D unresolved. V was pared by 4 bases and J by 2 bases, with 11 bases between. There are 14 residues in the CDR3. CDR1 is MNHNY, CDR2 SVGAGI, per germline (reference sequence). In DNA, the CDR3 is TGTGCCAGCAGTTCCCCGAGGAGAAACACTGAAGCTTTCTTT. As protein: CASSSPRRNTEAFF.

The J gene is TRBJ2-5, the V gene TRBV14; 16 bases line up with TRBD2. Trimming at V came to 0 bases and at J to 9 bases, leaving 7 bases not matched to a gene. The CDR3 covers 17 residues. Germline lookup yields CDR1 SGHDN and CDR2 FVKESK. The CDR3 nucleotides are TGTGCCAGCAGCCAAGATGGGGGACTAGCGGGAGGGCCGGCCCAGTACTTC. It codes for CASSQDGGLAGGPAQYF.

The chain links TRBV19 to TRBJ2-2; D is undetermined. CDR1 is LNHDA, CDR2 SQIVND, per germline (reference sequence). The CDR3 has 13 amino acids. The ends were cut back, 4 bases at V and 6 bases at J, with 9 bases in the middle. CDR3: CASSNSVPGELFF. CDR3 coding DNA: TGTGCCAGTAGTAATTCGGTGCCCGGGGAGCTGTTTTTT.

The CDR3: CASSDSPGGNTGELFF. The CDR3, as DNA: TGTGCCAGCAGTGACTCGCCGGGAGGGAACACCGGGGAGCTGTTTTTT. The V and J genes are TRBV6-4 and TRBJ2-2; 7 bases map to TRBD2. The CDR3 has 16 amino acids. Germline lookup yields CDR1 MRHNA and CDR2 SNTAGT. The ends lost 0 bases at V and 1 base at J; junction bases unmatched: 2.

This clone was seen ten or more times. This chain connects TRBV2 to TRBJ1-2; 8 bases align to TRBD1. V shed 6 bases and J 3 bases; nucleotides not matched to a gene: 6. There are 14 residues in the CDR3. Germline V gene lookup returns CDR1 SNHLY and CDR2 FYNNEI. CDR3 loop: CASSQQGVDYGYTF. The CDR3 bases are TGTGCCAGCAGCCAACAGGGGGTGGACTATGGCTACACCTTC.

This clone was seen more than once but under ten times. The chain is built from TRBV7-6 and TRBJ2-3; D gene ambiguous. The germline gives CDR1 SGHVS, CDR2 FNYEAQ. V lost 1 base and J 1 base, leaving 6 bases between the germline ends. This CDR3 region has 14 residues. The DNA for the CDR3 is TGTGCCAGCAGCTTAGGGCACCGCACAGATACGCAGTATTTT. It encodes CASSLGHRTDTQYF. Variable domain in full (rest from reference TRBV7-6 and TRBJ2-3): GAGVSQSPRYKVTKRGQDVALRCDPISGHVSLYWYRQALGQGPEFLTYFNYEAQQDKSGLPNDRFSAERPEGSISTLTIQRTEQRDSAMYRCASSLGHRTDTQYFGPGTRLTVL.

V is TRBV9 and J is TRBJ2-3, with 9 bases aligning to TRBD2. Per the germline V gene, CDR1 is SGDLS and CDR2 is YYNGEE. This CDR3 comprises 17 residues. V trimming: 0 bases; J trimming: 2 bases; junction bases outside the gene matches: 7. CDR3 loop: CASSVDPLAGLTDTQYF. The CDR3 nucleotides are TGTGCCAGCAGCGTAGACCCGCTAGCGGGACTCACAGATACGCAGTATTTT.

The chain recombines TRBV6-1 with TRBJ1-5; D perhaps matches TRBD1 (6 bases). Germline lookup yields CDR1 MNHNS and CDR2 SASEGT. V was pared by 4 bases and J by 3 bases, with 16 bases between. The CDR3 is made up of 16 amino acids. The CDR3 bases are TGTGCCAGCAGTGCCATAGTTTGGGGGCCCAATCAGCCCCAGCATTTT. Amino acids: CASSAIVWGPNQPQHF.

The chain carries TRBV7-2 and TRBJ1-4; possible D gene TRBD1, 6 bases. The CDR3 covers 14 residues. Germline CDR1 is SGHTA and CDR2 is FQGNSA. Trimming cost V 1 base and J 8 bases, with 11 bases left between them. As DNA, the CDR3 is TGTGCCAGCAGCTTAGACAGGGTACGGGAAAAACTGTTTTTT. This codes for CASSLDRVREKLFF.

The chain couples TRBV5-1 to TRBJ1-4; D is ambiguous. In germline, CDR1 is SGHRS, CDR2 YFSETQ. The CDR3 is 15 amino acids. V was shortened by 6 bases and J by 0 bases, with 12 bases between the two germline ends. The CDR3 DNA follows: TGCGCCAGCACCCCCACGGGGACAACTAATGAAAAACTGTTTTTT. Its translation: CASTPTGTTNEKLFF.

The chain carries TRBV4-2 and TRBJ2-7; D might be TRBD2 (6 bases). The germline V and J ends were trimmed by 0 bases and 5 bases, with 17 bases remaining between them. The length of the CDR3 is 16 residues. Germline V gives CDR1 LGHNA, CDR2 YNFKEQ. The DNA for the CDR3 is TGTGCCAGCAGCCAAGACCCCCGACGGGGGATGGACGAGCAGTACTTC. This gives the protein CASSQDPRRGMDEQYF.

This chain links TRBV28 with TRBJ1-1, with TRBD1 as a possible D gene (6 bases). This CDR3 region has 14 residues. CDR1 is MDHEN and CDR2 is SYDVKM in the germline V gene. Trimming took off 6 bases at V and 1 base at J, with 12 bases between the two ends. This CDR3 reads CASSPGGPNTEAFF. Here the CDR3 DNA reads TGTGCCAGCAGCCCCGGGGGGCCGAACACTGAAGCTTTCTTT. Looking up the rest from reference TRBV28 and TRBJ1-1 gives the full variable domain: DVKVTQSSRYLVKRTGEKVFLECVQDMDHENMFWYRQDPGLGLRLIYFSYDVKMKEKGDIPEGYSVSREKKERFSLILESASTNQTSMYLCASSPGGPNTEAFFGQGTRLTVV.

The chain employs TRBV10-1 and TRBJ2-3; 13 bases are a match to TRBD2. Germline loops: CDR1 WNHNN, CDR2 SYGVQD (reference sequence). This CDR3 contains 17 residues. V was clipped by 5 bases and J by 3 bases; unmatched bases: 8. The CDR3, as DNA: TGCGCCAGCAGTCGTTCCGGGACTAGCGGGGAGACAGATACGCAGTATTTT. Protein product: CASSRSGTSGETDTQYF.

This clone was seen a single time. The V and J genes are TRBV27 and TRBJ2-7, with D unresolved. The CDR3 contains 11 residues. Trimming cost V 4 bases and J 3 bases, with 4 bases left between them. Germline V gene lookup returns CDR1 MNHEY and CDR2 SMNVEV (reference sequence). This chain's CDR3 is CASSSHYEQYF. The CDR3 DNA follows: TGTGCCAGCAGTTCCCACTACGAGCAGTACTTC.